These 6 T cell receptor beta chains came from one sample sequenced in a study of T cells in Graves' hyperthyroidism and ophthalmopathy. TCR beta CDR3 regions were amplified from RNA transcripts. HTBI primers drove first-round RT-PCR of the TCR CDR3. Using its own MiXCR run on the multiplex PCR reads, TCRdb lists one record per CDR3 protein. Of under 300,000 distinct CDR3 sequences detected, just over 14% appear once; the ten largest clones hold about 14%. The sample taken for sequencing was blood. The receptors here all came from a woman between 35 and 50 years old with Graves' hyperthyroidism that later progressed to Graves' ophthalmopathy.

This clonotype was detected many times. The chain links TRBV5-1 to TRBJ2-3; TRBD2 is a possible D gene (5 bases). CDR1 is SGHRS and CDR2 is YFSETQ in the germline V gene. The CDR3 totals 16 residues. The V end was cut by 3 bases, the J end by 0 bases, with 14 bases between. The CDR3 reads CASSSLADSSTDTQYF. The DNA of the CDR3 is TGCGCCAGCAGCTCGCTGGCGGACTCTAGCACAGATACGCAGTATTTT.

At least ten counts were recorded for this clonotype. J is TRBJ2-7 and V is TRBV19; the match to TRBD1 covers 10 bases. With 5 bases clipped from V and 2 bases from J, the junction kept 6 bases outside the gene matches. Germline CDR1 and CDR2: LNHDA and SQIVND (reference sequence). The CDR3 contains 15 residues. The CDR3 loop reads CASSWTGGSAYEQYF. The CDR3 bases are TGTGCCAGTAGTTGGACAGGGGGGTCCGCCTACGAGCAGTACTTC. Full variable domain (missing parts from reference TRBV19 and TRBJ2-7): DGGITQSPKYLFRKEGQNVTLSCEQNLNHDAMYWYRQDPGQGLRLIYYSQIVNDFQKGDIAEGYSVSREKKESFPLTVTSAQKNPTAFYLCASSWTGGSAYEQYFGPGTRLTVT.

The table lists this clonotype with many counts. The genes are TRBV5-1 and TRBJ1-1; D gene uncertain. Germline V gene sequence: CDR1 SGHRS, CDR2 YFSETQ. Between the trimmed V and J ends, which lost 0 bases and 1 base, there was a span of 4 bases. The CDR3 is 13 residues long. The DNA for the CDR3 is TGCGCCAGCAGCTTGGGCTCGAACACTGAAGCTTTCTTT. This codes for CASSLGSNTEAFF. The variable domain in full, with the rest retrieved from reference TRBV5-1 and TRBJ1-1, is KAGVTQTPRYLIKTRGQQVTLSCSPISGHRSVSWYQQTPGQGLQFLFEYFSETQRNKGNFPGRFSGRQFSNSRSEMNVSTLELGDSALYLCASSLGSNTEAFFGQGTRLTVV.

This clonotype was detected many times. The genes are TRBV28 and TRBJ2-3, with 8 bases aligning to TRBD2. J was trimmed by 0 bases and V by 6 bases; bases with no gene match: 8. There are 16 residues in the CDR3. Germline-derived CDR1 and CDR2 are MDHEN and SYDVKM. CDR3 residues: CASRYFSGKSTDTQYF. In nucleotides, the CDR3 is TGTGCCAGCAGATACTTTAGCGGGAAGAGCACAGATACGCAGTATTTT.

Many counts were recorded for this clonotype. J is TRBJ2-2 and V is TRBV12-3 or TRBV12-4; 10 bases fit TRBD1. This CDR3 is 16 amino acids long. V lost 5 bases and J lost 4; bases outside the gene matches: 7. CDR3 DNA sequence: TGTGCCAGCAGTCAGGGACAGGGGAACCCCACCGGGGAGCTGTTTTTT. This translates into CASSQGQGNPTGELFF.

This clonotype was counted between two and nine times. This chain links TRBV7-8 with TRBJ2-7, with 12 bases matching TRBD2. Losses at the gene ends were 5 bases for V and 3 bases for J; bases not matched to a gene: 5. Germline CDR1 reads SGHVS; CDR2 reads FQNEAQ. The CDR3 covers 15 residues. CDR3 nucleotides: TGTGCCAGCAGCCTTAGACTAGCGGGGGACTACGAGCAGTACTTC. Its translation is CASSLRLAGDYEQYF.